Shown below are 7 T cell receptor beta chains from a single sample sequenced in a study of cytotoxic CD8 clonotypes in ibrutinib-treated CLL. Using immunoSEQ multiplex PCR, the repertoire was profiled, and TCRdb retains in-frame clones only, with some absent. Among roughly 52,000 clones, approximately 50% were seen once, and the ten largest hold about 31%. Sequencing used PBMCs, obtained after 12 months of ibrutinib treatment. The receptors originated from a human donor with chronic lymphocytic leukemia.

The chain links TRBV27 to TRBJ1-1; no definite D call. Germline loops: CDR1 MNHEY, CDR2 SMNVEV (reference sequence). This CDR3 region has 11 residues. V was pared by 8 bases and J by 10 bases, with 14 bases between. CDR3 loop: CASYEGVRAFF. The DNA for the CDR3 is TGTGCCAGCTACGAGGGAGTCCGAGCTTTCTTT.

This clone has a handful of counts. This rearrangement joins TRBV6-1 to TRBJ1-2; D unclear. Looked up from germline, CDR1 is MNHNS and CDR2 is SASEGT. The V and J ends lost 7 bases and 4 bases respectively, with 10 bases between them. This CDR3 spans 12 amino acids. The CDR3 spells CASTLGIYGYTF. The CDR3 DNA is TGTGCCAGCACCTTGGGGATCTATGGCTACACCTTC.

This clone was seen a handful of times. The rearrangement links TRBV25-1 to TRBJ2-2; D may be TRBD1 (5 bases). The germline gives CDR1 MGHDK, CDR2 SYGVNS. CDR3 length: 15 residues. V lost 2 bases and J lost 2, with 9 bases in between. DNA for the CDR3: TGTGCCAGCAGTGAAACCAGGGTAAACACCGGGGAGCTGTTTTTT. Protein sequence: CASSETRVNTGELFF.

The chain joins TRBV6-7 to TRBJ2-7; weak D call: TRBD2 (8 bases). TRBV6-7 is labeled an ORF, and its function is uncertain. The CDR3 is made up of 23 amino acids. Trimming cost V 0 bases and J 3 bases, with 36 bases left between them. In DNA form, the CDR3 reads TGTGCCAGCAGTTACTCACCGCCGGACAGGAATACTAGCGGATTGGGGGACCGCTACGAGCAGTACTTC. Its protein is CASSYSPPDRNTSGLGDRYEQYF.

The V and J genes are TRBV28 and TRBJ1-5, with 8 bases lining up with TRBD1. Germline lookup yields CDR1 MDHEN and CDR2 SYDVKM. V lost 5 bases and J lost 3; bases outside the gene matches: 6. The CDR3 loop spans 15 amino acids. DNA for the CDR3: TGTGCCAGCAGTATTCGACAGGGGAACAATCAGCCCCAGCATTTT. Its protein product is CASSIRQGNNQPQHF.

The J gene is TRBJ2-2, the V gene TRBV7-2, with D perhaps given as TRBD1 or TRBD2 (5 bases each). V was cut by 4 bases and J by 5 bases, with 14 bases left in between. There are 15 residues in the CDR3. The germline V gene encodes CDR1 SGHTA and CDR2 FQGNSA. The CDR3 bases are TGTGCCAGCAGCTCGGGACCTATTAGAACCGGGGAGCTGTTTTTT. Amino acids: CASSSGPIRTGELFF.

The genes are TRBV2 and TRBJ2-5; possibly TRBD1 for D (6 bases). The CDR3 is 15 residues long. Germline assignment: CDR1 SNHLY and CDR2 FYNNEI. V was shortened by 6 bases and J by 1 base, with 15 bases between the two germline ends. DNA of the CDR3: TGTGCCAGCAGGGCCGGTTCAGGGGCCCAAGAGACCCAGTACTTC. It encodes CASRAGSGAQETQYF.